This T cell receptor (beta chain) was recovered during a study of CD8 T cells in ankylosing spondylitis. Molecular-barcoded quantitative 5'-RACE produced these TCR beta libraries. From the 5' RACE reads, TCRdb called clonotypes with MiXCR, one entry per CDR3 protein. The sample lists approximately 150,000 distinct CDR3 sequences, around 9.6% occurring once. This CDR3 is built from 16 residues. The germline V and J ends were trimmed by 4 bases and 4 bases, with 16 bases remaining between them. Per germline, CDR1 MNHEY and CDR2 SMNVEV (reference sequence). What was sequenced was blood, either unsorted or a sorted T cell fraction (not recorded which). The chain has TRBV27 and TRBJ2-2; a possible D gene is TRBD1 (6 bases). This TCR was recovered from a female donor with ankylosing spondylitis or in good health (not recorded which). CDR3 loop: CASSSRTAISTGELFF. In DNA form, the CDR3 reads TGTGCCAGCAGTTCCCGGACAGCCATCTCCACCGGGGAGCTGTTTTTT.